Following are 10 T cell receptor beta chains from one sample sequenced in a study of T cells after yellow fever vaccination. TCRdb re-derived calls from the 5' RACE reads in MiXCR, one entry per CDR3 protein. The sample has over 250,000 distinct CDR3 sequences; roughly 4.8% are singletons. The source material was CD4+ T cells sorted from PBMCs, sampled on the day of the yellow fever booster vaccination. These TCRs come from a man between 18 and 29 years old who received the YFV17D yellow fever vaccine.

This clonotype came up many times. V and J are TRBV12-3 or TRBV12-4 and TRBJ1-5; D ambiguous. The germline V and J ends were trimmed by 7 bases and 3 bases, with 10 bases remaining between them. The CDR3 is made up of 13 amino acids. CDR3 coding DNA: TGTGCCAGCAACGAAGATTTCAATCAGCCCCAGCATTTT. It encodes CASNEDFNQPQHF.

In its sample, this clonotype was seen many times. The chain combines TRBV7-8 with TRBJ2-2, with TRBD1 as a possible D gene (5 bases). This CDR3 comprises 15 residues. Germline assignment: CDR1 SGHVS and CDR2 FQNEAQ. Deletions cut 3 bases from V and 4 bases from J, with 12 bases between. The CDR3 bases are TGTGCCAGCAGCTTTAACGTCCAGGGCACCGGGGAGCTGTTTTTT. It codes for CASSFNVQGTGELFF.

The V call is TRBV20-1, the J call TRBJ2-5, with unresolved D. Trimming removed 3 bases from V and 5 bases from J, with 7 bases in between. The V gene's germline CDR1 is DFQATT and CDR2 SNEGSKA (reference sequence). This CDR3 has 11 residues. Here the CDR3 DNA reads TGCAGTGCTAGGAGAATGGAGACCCAGTACTTC. Protein: CSARRMETQYF.

CDR3 sequence reads: CASSEARGRIYNEQFF. The CDR3 coding sequence is TGTGCCAGCAGTGAAGCGCGAGGGAGGATTTACAATGAGCAGTTCTTC. This chain links TRBV6-1 with TRBJ2-1; D perhaps matches TRBD2 (6 bases). Deletions cut 0 bases from V and 4 bases from J, with 13 bases between. There are 16 residues in the CDR3. CDR1 is MNHNS and CDR2 is SASEGT in the germline V gene.

In its sample, this clonotype was seen many times. The chain uses TRBV5-4 and TRBJ2-3, with a weak D call TRBD1 (6 bases). The CDR3 sequence is 16 residues long. CDR1 and CDR2 (germline): SGHNT, YYREEE (reference sequence). With 1 base removed from V and 2 bases from J, the gap between germline ends came to 14 bases. CDR3 nucleotide sequence: TGTGCCAGCAGCTTGAGTAGGGGGACCTACACAGATACGCAGTATTTT. This sequence encodes CASSLSRGTYTDTQYF.

This clonotype was seen more than once but under ten times. The chain is built from TRBV20-1 and TRBJ2-7; D may be TRBD2 (6 bases). The CDR3 runs to 13 residues. Germline V gives CDR1 DFQATT, CDR2 SNEGSKA (reference sequence). V dropped 6 bases and J dropped 0 bases, with 12 bases sitting between them. The CDR3 region is CSALAVSSYEQYF. CDR3 nucleotide sequence: TGCAGTGCCTTAGCGGTAAGCTCCTACGAGCAGTACTTC.

This clonotype was observed at least ten times. This sequence joins TRBV6-5 and TRBJ2-5; D may be TRBD1 or TRBD2 (6 bases each). V lost 5 bases and J lost 2, with 18 bases in between. Germline loops: CDR1 MNHEY, CDR2 SVGAGI. CDR3 length equals 16 residues. CDR3 sequence reads: CASSPQGVGGQETQYF. CDR3 nucleotides: TGTGCCAGCAGTCCACAGGGTGTTGGGGGGCAAGAGACCCAGTACTTC.

In its sample, this clonotype was seen a few times. This chain connects TRBV6-2 or TRBV6-3 to TRBJ1-2, with D possibly matching TRBD1 (5 bases). CDR3 length: 13 amino acids. Germline V gene lookup returns CDR1 MNHEY and CDR2 SVGEGT. Trimming took 4 bases from V and 8 from J, leaving 14 bases between them. The CDR3 loop reads CASSSGAGRGYTF. Written as DNA, the CDR3 is TGTGCCAGCAGTTCCGGGGCAGGGCGAGGCTACACCTTC.

This clonotype was recorded at least ten times. CDR3 amino acids: CASSLAGGTGANVLTF. CDR3 bases: TGTGCCAGCAGCTTGGCCGGGGGGACCGGGGCCAACGTCCTGACTTTC. This chain joins TRBV5-4 and TRBJ2-6; 7 bases fit TRBD2. Germline CDR1 and CDR2: SGHNT and YYREEE (reference sequence). The CDR3 covers 16 residues. V dropped 0 bases and J dropped 4; count of bases not matched to a gene: 4.

Many counts were recorded for this clonotype. The V and J genes are TRBV5-1 and TRBJ2-2; TRBD1 or TRBD2 may be the D gene (5 bases each). Germline CDR1 is SGHRS and CDR2 is YFSETQ. V shed 0 bases and J shed 6 bases, with 9 bases lying between them. The CDR3 extends over 14 amino acids. The CDR3 loop is CASSLVPGPGELFF. The DNA of the CDR3 is TGCGCCAGCAGCTTGGTCCCGGGGCCCGGGGAGCTGTTTTTT.